The present TCR beta chain was sequenced within a study of T cells after yellow fever vaccination. Turning to the study itself: Preparation of fractions with low cell numbers was performed using SMART-Seq v4 Ultra Low Input.

Study findings and constraints: Clones that expanded after primary vaccination mostly reappeared after the booster (96% CD4, 75% to 90% CD8). Weaker overall, the secondary response nonetheless peaked faster (day 5 versus 15).

Notes on this clonotype: Antigen: not known.

TCRdb independently ran MiXCR on the 5' RACE reads; one entry per CDR3 protein. The data contain 200,000 to 300,000 distinct CDR3 sequences, 10% to 15% of them singletons. The V end was cut by 1 base, the J end by 7 bases, with 2 bases between. Germline CDR1 is MGHDK and CDR2 is SYGVNS. CDR3 length equals 11 residues. This receptor was identified in a young man who received the YFV17D yellow fever vaccine. The starting material was CD4+ T cells sorted from PBMCs, obtained 45 days after the yellow fever booster vaccination. The chain recombines TRBV25-1 with TRBJ2-4; unclear D gene. The CDR3 DNA is TGTGCCAGCAGTGAATCTAACATTCAGTACTTC. Its translation: CASSESNIQYF. Variable domain in full (rest from reference TRBV25-1 and TRBJ2-4): EADIYQTPRYLVIGTGKKITLECSQTMGHDKMYWYQQDPGMELHLIHYSYGVNSTEKGDLSSESTVSRIRTEHFPLTLESARPSHTSQYLCASSESNIQYFGAGTRLSVL.